This TCR beta chain was sequenced for a study of Graves' ophthalmopathy and Graves' hyperthyroidism. Germline CDR1 reads SGHVS; CDR2 reads FQNEAQ. The CDR3 length is 16 residues. V was pared by 5 bases and J by 2 bases, with 6 bases of the junction left unmatched. This clonotype appeared many times. Amplified material comprised TCR beta CDR3 regions derived from RNA transcripts. Second-round multiplex PCR came after first-round RT-PCR with HTBI primers. TCRdb processed the multiplex PCR reads anew with MiXCR; each CDR3 protein has one entry. The table lists about 220,000 distinct CDR3 sequences, around a fifth of them singletons.

Source material: peripheral blood. This chain uses TRBV7-8 with TRBJ2-2, with 9 bases identical to TRBD2. This TCR derives from a woman aged 45-65 years with Graves' ophthalmopathy. The CDR3 is CASSITAGGNTGELFF. The CDR3 DNA follows: TGTGCCAGCAGCATCACAGCGGGGGGTAACACCGGGGAGCTGTTTTTT.